A selection of T cell receptor beta chains follows, all from one sample in a study of cytomegalovirus exposure and HLA in healthy donors. Sequencing was performed with immunoSEQ multiplex PCR; in TCRdb, only in-frame clones are kept and a portion is missing. The profile shows more than 85,000 clones, around 76% of them singletons. Sample: PBMCs. These receptors were obtained from a woman aged 45-59 years in good health and CMV-seropositive. Each CDR3 is given with its conserved first and last residue. Each record gives: CDR3 protein, CDR3 DNA, clone size, D gene, J gene, V gene. The D gene is left open where the match is weak. Size values are once, few and many counts, or a class for expanded clones, and some rows have none.

CASSPPLAETQYF,TGTGCCAGCAGCCCCCCCCTGGCTGAGACCCAGTACTTC,.,.,TRBJ2-5,TRBV7-9
CASSLDPGFTYEQYF,TGTGCCAGCAGCTTAGACCCAGGGTTCACCTACGAGCAGTACTTC,.,.,TRBJ2-7,TRBV7-3
CASSLRSGGAETQYF,TGTGCCAGCAGCTTGCGTAGCGGGGGGGCTGAGACCCAGTACTTC,few,TRBD2,TRBJ2-5,TRBV5-4
CASSLFHAANYGYTF,TGTGCCAGCAGCTTATTCCATGCGGCTAACTATGGCTACACCTTC,.,.,TRBJ1-2,TRBV7-9
CASSWGTGAYEQYF,TGTGCCAGCAGTTGGGGGACAGGGGCCTACGAGCAGTACTTC,.,TRBD1,TRBJ2-7,TRBV6-6
CTSSQDSVELAELSYNEQFF,TGCACCAGCAGCCAAGACTCGGTGGAACTAGCGGAGCTAAGCTACAATGAGCAGTTCTTC,.,.,TRBJ2-1,TRBV1
CASRQAGQNTEAFF,TGTGCCAGCAGGCAAGCGGGACAGAACACTGAAGCTTTCTTT,.,.,TRBJ1-1,TRBV6-5
CASSEQGPNYGYTF,TGTGCCAGCAGTGAACAGGGGCCTAACTATGGCTACACCTTC,.,.,TRBJ1-2,TRBV2
CASSYPSGSKNIQYF,TGTGCCAGCAGTTACCCTTCAGGGTCCAAAAACATTCAGTACTTC,few,.,TRBJ2-4,TRBV6-6
CASSPDSATYGYTF,TGTGCCAGCAGTCCGGACAGTGCAACCTATGGCTACACCTTC,few,.,TRBJ1-2,TRBV6-4
CASSETPGYGYTF,TGTGCCAGCAGCGAGACCCCGGGCTATGGCTACACCTTC,.,.,TRBJ1-2,TRBV9
CASSQSTVVEQYF,TGTGCCAGCAGCCAATCGACTGTTGTCGAGCAGTACTTC,few,.,TRBJ2-7,TRBV16
CASRRQGLNQPQHF,TGTGCCAGTAGGAGACAGGGGCTAAATCAGCCCCAGCATTTT,once,TRBD1,TRBJ1-5,TRBV19
CAISAGGLGSNAYEQYF,TGTGCCATCAGTGCGGGGGGCCTCGGATCGAACGCCTACGAGCAGTACTTC,.,.,TRBJ2-7,TRBV10-3
CASSSGLAGGLSTDTQYF,TGCGCCAGCAGCTCGGGACTAGCGGGAGGCTTATCCACAGATACGCAGTATTTT,.,TRBD2,TRBJ2-3,TRBV5-1
CASSSTGNYGYTF,TGTGCCAGCAGTTCCACAGGGAACTATGGCTACACCTTC,few,.,TRBJ1-2,TRBV5-5
CATSRYGQGQGGRGYTF,TGTGCCACCAGCAGATACGGACAAGGTCAGGGAGGTCGGGGCTACACCTTC,few,.,TRBJ1-2,TRBV15
CASSLGTSGSKETQYF,TGTGCCAGCAGCCTAGGGACTAGCGGGAGCAAAGAGACCCAGTACTTC,.,TRBD2,TRBJ2-5,TRBV9
CASSYGASGVGYTF,TGTGCCAGCAGTTACGGCGCTTCAGGGGTTGGCTACACCTTC,.,.,TRBJ1-2,TRBV6-5
CASSYSPGAGEKLFF,TGTGCCAGCAGTTACTCCCCAGGGGCTGGGGAAAAACTGTTTTTT,.,.,TRBJ1-4,TRBV6-5
CAWGIAVYNEQFF,TGTGCCTGGGGAATAGCGGTCTACAATGAGCAGTTCTTC,.,.,TRBJ2-1,TRBV30
CASRRQGAVYGYTF,TGTGCCAGCAGAAGACAGGGGGCGGTCTATGGCTACACCTTC,.,TRBD1,TRBJ1-2,TRBV6-1
CASSAEGTSNTEAFF,TGTGCCAGCAGCGCGGAAGGGACATCGAACACTGAAGCTTTCTTT,.,.,TRBJ1-1,TRBV7-9
CASSLSGMREGHYEQYF,TGTGCCAGCAGCTTATCGGGGATGAGGGAGGGACACTACGAGCAGTACTTC,once,.,TRBJ2-7,TRBV7-9
CASSSRVHEQYF,TGTGCCAGCAGCTCGAGGGTCCACGAGCAGTACTTC,.,.,TRBJ2-7,TRBV21-1
CAWTGITSGANVLTF,TGTGCCTGGACAGGGATAACCTCTGGGGCCAACGTCCTGACTTTC,.,.,TRBJ2-6,TRBV30
CASSSGTGTGSYNEQFF,TGTGCCAGCAGCTCAGGTACAGGGACAGGGTCCTACAATGAGCAGTTCTTC,.,TRBD1,TRBJ2-1,TRBV11-3
CASARTGVHEQYF,TGTGCCAGCGCCCGGACAGGGGTTCACGAGCAGTACTTC,.,TRBD1,TRBJ2-7,TRBV2
CASSEATERGNEQFF,TGTGCCAGCAGTGAAGCGACCGAAAGGGGGAATGAGCAGTTCTTC,many,.,TRBJ2-1,TRBV2
CASSQGWDRVSYEQYF,TGTGCCAGCAGCCAAGGATGGGACAGGGTTTCCTACGAGCAGTACTTC,once,TRBD1,TRBJ2-7,TRBV14
CASSSGGQDEQFF,TGTGCCAGCAGCTCTGGGGGCCAAGATGAGCAGTTCTTC,.,.,TRBJ2-1,TRBV7-3
CASSRGGDRKEKLFF,TGTGCCAGCAGCCGGGGCGGGGACAGGAAGGAAAAACTGTTTTTT,many,TRBD1,TRBJ1-4,TRBV5-4
CASSGGNYGYTF,TGCGCCAGCAGTGGGGGGAACTATGGCTACACCTTC,once,.,TRBJ1-2,TRBV5-1
CASSPDRGAYEQYF,TGTGCCAGCAGTCCGGACAGGGGGGCCTACGAGCAGTACTTC,.,TRBD1,TRBJ2-7,TRBV27
CASSSRDIPHPANYGYTF,TGCGCCAGCAGCTCCCGGGACATCCCCCACCCGGCTAACTATGGCTACACCTTC,few,.,TRBJ1-2,TRBV5-1
CASSLFRGADTEAFF,TGTGCCAGCAGCTTGTTCCGGGGGGCCGACACTGAAGCTTTCTTT,once,.,TRBJ1-1,TRBV5-4